These 10 T cell receptor beta chains share one sample of origin, sequenced in a study of identifying expanded T cells in peripheral blood (dated by TCRdb to the late 2010s). Preparation of the library involved the immunoSEQ multiplex PCR assay. Sourced from immuneACCESS, this table was stored by TCRdb with only in-frame sequences that have V and J called. A share of the clones is absent; for the studies checked, an unresolved V gene accounts for under half, and the remainder has no known explanation. The sample table contains 90,000 to 120,000 clones; only one count was recorded for around nine tenths of them. The ten top clones hold roughly 15% of the sample. Sequencing used blood. The receptors shown here come from a person between 18 and 75 years old in good health.

This CDR3 is CASSLPGQGFYSNQPQHF. DNA of the CDR3: TGCGCCAGCAGTCTTCCGGGACAGGGATTCTATAGCAATCAGCCCCAGCATTTT. The chain recombines TRBV23-1 with TRBJ1-5; 9 bases are a match to TRBD1. TRBV23-1 is classed as an ORF, of uncertain function. Unmatched junction bases numbered 10, after V lost 4 bases and J lost 0 bases. There are 18 residues in the CDR3.

The table lists this clone with a few counts. The J gene is TRBJ2-3, the V gene TRBV2; the match to TRBD2 covers 7 bases. Trimming cost V 8 bases and J 6 bases; bases outside gene matches: 8. There are 13 residues in the CDR3. Looked up from germline, CDR1 is SNHLY and CDR2 is FYNNEI. For the CDR3, the DNA is TGTGCCAGCCTGTCTAGCGGCAGCGATACGCAGTATTTT. Residues: CASLSSGSDTQYF.

CDR3 DNA: TGTGCCAGTAGTATAGGTGGCGGGGGGACCTACACCGGGGAGCTGTTTTTT. As protein: CASSIGGGGTYTGELFF. The chain couples TRBV19 to TRBJ2-2; 8 bases agree with TRBD2. This CDR3 has 17 amino acids. CDR1 is LNHDA, CDR2 SQIVND, per germline (reference sequence). The V and J ends lost 1 base and 3 bases, in that order; junction bases with no gene match: 7.

CDR3 nucleotides: TGTGCCAGCAGTGAAGGTTGGGGAGGGGGGACTGAAGCTTTCTTT. Residues: CASSEGWGGGTEAFF. V and J are TRBV6-1 and TRBJ1-1; TRBD1 is a possible D gene (6 bases). The germline V and J ends were trimmed by 1 base and 5 bases, with 14 bases remaining between them. The CDR3 totals 15 residues. Per the germline V gene, CDR1 is MNHNS and CDR2 is SASEGT.

On this clone: Within the sample, other DNA sequences also encode this same CDR3. This chain links TRBV18 with TRBJ2-2, with D perhaps TRBD1 (5 bases). V was clipped by 3 bases and J by 2 bases, with 10 bases between them. There are 15 residues in the CDR3. The germline gives CDR1 KGHSH, CDR2 LQKENI. The CDR3 spells CASSPQTVNTGELFF. The CDR3 bases are TGTGCCAGCTCACCTCAGACAGTTAACACCGGGGAGCTGTTTTTT.

The CDR3 coding sequence is TGTGCCAGCAGCTTAGGGGTGGATGAGCAGTTCTTC. Amino acid sequence: CASSLGVDEQFF. The rearrangement uses TRBV7-9 and TRBJ2-1; D is ambiguous. Trimming shortened V by 1 base and J by 8 bases, and 6 bases separated the two germline ends. Per the germline V gene, CDR1 is SEHNR and CDR2 is FQNEAQ (reference sequence). CDR3 size: 12 residues.

This rearrangement joins TRBV30 to TRBJ1-2; D is possibly TRBD1 (5 bases). The CDR3 totals 12 residues. The germline CDR1 and CDR2 sequences are GTSNPN and SVGIG (reference sequence). Deletions cut 8 bases from V and 5 bases from J, with 15 bases between. In nucleotides, the CDR3 is TGTGCCGGACATAAACGGGGGTATGGCTACACCTTC. This sequence encodes CAGHKRGYGYTF.

The chain is built from TRBV7-2 and TRBJ2-5, with D possibly matching TRBD2 (5 bases). Germline CDR1 reads SGHTA; CDR2 reads FQGNSA. The CDR3 runs to 13 residues. V shed 5 bases and J shed 1 base, with 8 bases lying between them. CDR3 sequence reads: CASSRDIQETQYF. The CDR3 DNA is TGTGCCAGCAGCCGGGATATCCAAGAGACCCAGTACTTC.

V gene TRBV6-5 combines with J gene TRBJ2-2; 8 bases are shared with TRBD1. Germline V gene lookup returns CDR1 MNHEY and CDR2 SVGAGI. The V and J ends lost 0 bases and 5 bases, in that order; junction bases with no gene match: 5. The CDR3 consists of 16 residues. Here the CDR3 DNA reads TGTGCCAGCAGTTACTCGACAGGGGCGGGAACCGGGGAGCTGTTTTTT. Translated, it gives CASSYSTGAGTGELFF.

The J gene is TRBJ1-4, the V gene TRBV4-3; D gene unclear. Trimming pared 0 bases from V and 0 bases from J, leaving 11 bases between. The germline V gene encodes CDR1 LGHNA and CDR2 YSLEER. The length of the CDR3 is 17 residues. The CDR3 coding sequence is TGCGCCAGCAGCCAAGAGGCCGCGGTGACAACTAATGAAAAACTGTTTTTT. Amino acids: CASSQEAAVTTNEKLFF.